The next 7 T cell receptor beta chains were all read from a single sample in a study of Ad26.COV2.S vaccination and SARS-CoV-2 variants. Repertoires were generated with immunoSEQ multiplex PCR, while TCRdb's copy carries only in-frame clones and drops some. The table lists roughly 320,000 clones, around nine tenths of them singletons. Treatment in this sample: approximately 18 received Ad26.COV2.S at low or high dose, single or two shots; several received placebo; per-sample allocation not given. Day 63 following the first vaccine or placebo injection was when the samples were taken. Sequences were derived from peripheral blood, sampled in a trial of Ad26.COV2.S vaccine versus placebo. Every receptor here comes from a person aged 18 to 59 who received the Ad26.COV2.S COVID-19 vaccine or a placebo.

This chain links TRBV12-5 with TRBJ2-7, with D tentatively TRBD1 (5 bases). This CDR3 is built from 14 residues. The ends were cut back, 2 bases at V and 6 bases at J, with 14 bases in the middle. CDR1 and CDR2 (germline): LGHNT, FRNRAP. Here the CDR3 DNA reads TGTGCTAGTGGTTTGCTCCAGGGAACAGGCGAGCAGTACTTC. It yields the protein CASGLLQGTGEQYF. Supplemented by reference TRBV12-5 and TRBJ2-7, the full variable domain reads DARVTQTPRHKVTEMGQEVTMRCQPILGHNTVFWYRQTMMQGLELLAYFRNRAPLDDSGMPKDRFSAEMPDATLATLKIQPSEPRDSAVYFCASGLLQGTGEQYFGPGTRLTVT.

The chain recombines TRBV6-6 with TRBJ2-7; D is uncertain. Trimming took 6 bases from V and 1 from J, leaving 4 bases between them. The germline gives CDR1 MNHNY, CDR2 SVGAGI (reference sequence). CDR3 length: 11 amino acids. CDR3 in DNA: TGTGCCAGCAGCTGGTCCTACGAGCAGTACTTC. Residues: CASSWSYEQYF.

Only one count was recorded for this clone. This chain connects TRBV15 to TRBJ2-1; weak D call: TRBD1 (6 bases). Germline V gives CDR1 LNHNV, CDR2 YYDKDF (reference sequence). V was pared by 0 bases and J by 0 bases, with 6 bases between. The CDR3 consists of 15 residues. Written as DNA, the CDR3 is TGTGCCACCAGCAGAGAGGACAGCTCCTACAATGAGCAGTTCTTC. This sequence encodes CATSREDSSYNEQFF.

The chain links TRBV2 to TRBJ2-7; D is unresolved. The CDR3 is 12 residues long. V gave up 8 bases and J gave up 3 bases, with 11 bases separating them. CDR1 and CDR2 (germline): SNHLY, FYNNEI. In nucleotides, the CDR3 is TGTGCCAGCCTGGCTATCGGCTACGAGCAGTACTTC. This codes for CASLAIGYEQYF. Based on the CDR3 plus reference TRBV2 and TRBJ2-7, the full variable domain is EPEVTQTPSHQVTQMGQEVILRCVPISNHLYFYWYRQILGQKVEFLVSFYNNEISEKSEIFDDQFSVERPDGSNFTLKIRSTKLEDSAMYFCASLAIGYEQYFGPGTRLTVT.

The V gene is TRBV27, the J gene TRBJ2-2; D may be TRBD1 or TRBD2 (5 bases each). The CDR3 extends over 18 amino acids. Trimming left V 0 bases short and J 5 bases short, with 19 bases between. Germline V gives CDR1 MNHEY, CDR2 SMNVEV (reference sequence). The CDR3 loop reads CASSLSEWRLDKTGELFF. CDR3 in DNA: TGTGCCAGCAGTTTATCGGAATGGAGGTTGGACAAGACCGGGGAGCTGTTTTTT.

The table lists this clone with a count of one. The chain combines TRBV27 with TRBJ1-1, with D tentatively TRBD1 (5 bases). Germline CDR1 and CDR2: MNHEY and SMNVEV (reference sequence). Trimming removed 3 bases at V and 4 bases at J, with 12 bases between. This CDR3 has 14 residues. CDR3 DNA sequence: TGTGCCAGCAGTTTCCAGGGAAGGGGCACTGAAGCTTTCTTT. Encoded protein: CASSFQGRGTEAFF.

The chain recombines TRBV6-5 with TRBJ2-7; perhaps D is TRBD1 or TRBD2 (5 bases each). The CDR3 is 15 residues long. Germline V lookup: CDR1 MNHEY, CDR2 SVGAGI. Trimming removed 5 bases at V and 5 bases at J, with 19 bases between. DNA for the CDR3: TGTGCCAGCAGTCTGAGGCAGGGACCGCTCGACGAGCAGTACTTC. Its protein is CASSLRQGPLDEQYF.